This T cell receptor beta chain stems from a study of blood T cell repertoires in COVID-19 (dated by TCRdb to 2019 to 2021). About the investigation overall: The collaborator samples originated in the United States, Italy and Spain and spanned the acute and convalescent phases of COVID-19. The prospective study material was composed of cDNA or gDNA derived from T cells, B-cell-depleted T cells, or PBMCs. The dataset comprised deeply sampled blood TCRbeta repertoires from subjects exposed to, actively infected with, or recovered from COVID-19. The repertoires were made available in a free public database intended to serve as a resource for research on the immune response to SARS-CoV-2. Samples came from the ongoing ImmuneRACE study (first 160 participants) plus 1,254 subjects from 6 global collaborators. The sample metadata nearly always contained a de-identified subject ID, COVID-19 status, age in years and sex. Where available, HLA class I and class II types were obtained from metadata supplied by the sample provider rather than from assay-based typing.

TCRbeta CDR3 regions were amplified from genomic DNA using the immunoSEQ Assay, a bias-controlled multiplex PCR. On the authors' methods: Nucleated cell counts per sample were estimated from amplification of reference gene primers within the assay. To quantify the absolute abundance of each unique TCRbeta CDR3 rearrangement, sequence reads were collapsed and filtered. For each sample, productive Simpson clonality was calculated as the square root of Simpson's diversity index over productive rearrangements. As stored in TCRdb, this immuneACCESS dataset retains in-frame rearrangements with V and J assigned. A fraction of the clones does not appear; measured against another copy, unresolved V genes explain less than half of the discrepancy, and the remainder lacks a known reason. V, J and clone size reflect that table, while D and trimming were determined from the DNA. A total of approximately 400,000 clones appear in this sample, 81% of them only once. Jointly, the top ten make up around 1% of the sample.

On this clone: Its binding antigen is unknown. Nothing much larger sits one base from this clone, and base qualities are not available.

The collaborating institutions used their own protocols to collect whole blood in K2EDTA tubes. For TCRbeta analysis, collaborators shipped samples in one of three forms: frozen whole blood, isolated PBMCs, or DNA extracted from either of those sample types. Results the study describes overall, beyond this receptor: The quantity of clinical and demographic metadata differed by source and by participant and was supplied without curation.

Deletion took 0 bases off V and 0 bases off J, with a span of 6 bases between the germline ends. Reading the germline V gene (reference sequence) gives CDR1 GTSNPN and CDR2 SVGIG. Reading from cysteine to phenylalanine, the CDR3 counts 15 amino acids. CDR3 DNA only is kept here, 45 bases in frame from base 1. The rearrangement combines TRBV30 with TRBJ2-6; D gene: possibly TRBD2, on 5 matching bases. Material: peripheral blood. This TCR was recovered from a human donor with acute or convalescent COVID-19. The donor label of this sample is uncertain. The nucleotides are TGTGCCTGGAGTGTGGGGAGCTCTGGGGCCAACGTCCTGACTTTC. This translates into CAWSVGSSGANVLTF.